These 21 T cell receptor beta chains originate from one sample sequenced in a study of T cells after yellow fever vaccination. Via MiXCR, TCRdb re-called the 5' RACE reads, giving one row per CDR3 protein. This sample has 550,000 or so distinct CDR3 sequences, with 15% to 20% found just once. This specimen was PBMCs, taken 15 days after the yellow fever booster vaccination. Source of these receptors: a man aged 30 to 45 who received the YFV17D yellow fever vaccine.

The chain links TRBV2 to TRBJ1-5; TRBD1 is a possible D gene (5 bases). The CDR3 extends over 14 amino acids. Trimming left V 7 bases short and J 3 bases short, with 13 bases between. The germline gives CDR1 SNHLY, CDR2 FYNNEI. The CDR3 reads CASTPGAHNQPQHF. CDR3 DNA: TGTGCCAGCACTCCTGGGGCACACAATCAGCCCCAGCATTTT.

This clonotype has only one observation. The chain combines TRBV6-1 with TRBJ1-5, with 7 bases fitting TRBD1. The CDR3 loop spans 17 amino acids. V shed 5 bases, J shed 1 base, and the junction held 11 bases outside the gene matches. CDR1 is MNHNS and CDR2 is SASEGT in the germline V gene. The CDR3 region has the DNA TGTGCCAGCAGTCCGTCCCACAGGGGAAAGAGCAATCAGCCCCAGCATTTT. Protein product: CASSPSHRGKSNQPQHF.

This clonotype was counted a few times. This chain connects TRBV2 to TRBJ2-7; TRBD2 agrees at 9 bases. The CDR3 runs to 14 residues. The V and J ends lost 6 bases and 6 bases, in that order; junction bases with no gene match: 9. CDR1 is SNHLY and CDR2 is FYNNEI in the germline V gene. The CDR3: CASSSSGKSLEQYF. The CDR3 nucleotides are TGTGCCAGCAGCTCTAGCGGGAAATCGCTCGAGCAGTACTTC. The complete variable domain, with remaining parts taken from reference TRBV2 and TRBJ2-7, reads EPEVTQTPSHQVTQMGQEVILRCVPISNHLYFYWYRQILGQKVEFLVSFYNNEISEKSEIFDDQFSVERPDGSNFTLKIRSTKLEDSAMYFCASSSSGKSLEQYFGPGTRLTVT.

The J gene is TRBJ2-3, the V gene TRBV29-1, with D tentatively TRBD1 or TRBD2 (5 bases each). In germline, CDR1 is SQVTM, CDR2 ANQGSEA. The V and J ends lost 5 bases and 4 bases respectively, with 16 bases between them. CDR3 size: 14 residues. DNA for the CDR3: TGCAGCGTTAAAAGGGACCCTGCCCCAGATACGCAGTATTTT. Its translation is CSVKRDPAPDTQYF.

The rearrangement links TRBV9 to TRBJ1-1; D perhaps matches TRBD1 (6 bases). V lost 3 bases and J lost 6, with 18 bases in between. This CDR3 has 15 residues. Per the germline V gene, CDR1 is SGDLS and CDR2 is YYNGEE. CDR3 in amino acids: CASSEWGGAVSEAFF. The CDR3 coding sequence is TGTGCCAGCAGCGAATGGGGGGGGGCGGTATCTGAAGCTTTCTTT.

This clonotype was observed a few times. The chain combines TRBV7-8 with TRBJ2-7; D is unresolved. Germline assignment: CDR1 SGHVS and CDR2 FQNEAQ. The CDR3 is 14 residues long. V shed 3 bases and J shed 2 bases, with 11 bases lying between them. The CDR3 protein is CASSLYRQTYEQYF. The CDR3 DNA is TGTGCCAGCAGCTTGTATAGGCAAACCTACGAGCAGTACTTC.

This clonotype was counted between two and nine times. The CDR3 is CASSLTSGIQQYF. DNA of the CDR3: TGTGCCAGCAGCCTGACTAGCGGGATCCAGCAGTACTTC. The V gene is TRBV14, the J gene TRBJ2-7; 11 bases fit TRBD2. The V segment lost 4 bases and the J segment 8 bases; nucleotides outside the gene matches: 4. The germline V gene encodes CDR1 SGHDN and CDR2 FVKESK. CDR3 size: 13 residues.

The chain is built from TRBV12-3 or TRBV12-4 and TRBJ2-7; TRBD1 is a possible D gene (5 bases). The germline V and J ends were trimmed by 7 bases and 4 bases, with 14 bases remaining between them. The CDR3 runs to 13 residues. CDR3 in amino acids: CASNGKSGYEQYF. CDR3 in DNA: TGTGCCAGCAACGGAAAATCAGGGTACGAGCAGTACTTC.

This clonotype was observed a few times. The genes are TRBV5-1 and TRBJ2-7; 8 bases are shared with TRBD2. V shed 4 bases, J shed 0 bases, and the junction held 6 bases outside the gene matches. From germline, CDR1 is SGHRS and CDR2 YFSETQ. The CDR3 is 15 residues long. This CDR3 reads CASSVSGLVSYEQYF. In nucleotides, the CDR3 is TGCGCCAGCAGCGTATCGGGACTAGTCTCCTACGAGCAGTACTTC.

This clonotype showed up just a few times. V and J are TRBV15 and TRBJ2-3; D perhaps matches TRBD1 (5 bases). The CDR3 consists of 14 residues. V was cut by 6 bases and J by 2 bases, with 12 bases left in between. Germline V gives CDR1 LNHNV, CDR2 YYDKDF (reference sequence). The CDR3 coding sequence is TGTGCCACCAGGACTTTAGGGGACACAGATACGCAGTATTTT. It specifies CATRTLGDTDTQYF.

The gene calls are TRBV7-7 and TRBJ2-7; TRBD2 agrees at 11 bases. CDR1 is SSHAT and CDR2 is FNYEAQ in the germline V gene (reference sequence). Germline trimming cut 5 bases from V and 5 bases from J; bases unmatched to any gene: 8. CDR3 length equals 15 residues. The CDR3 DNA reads TGTGCCAGCAGCCCCACGACTAGCGGGATCAACGAGCAGTACTTC. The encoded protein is CASSPTTSGINEQYF.

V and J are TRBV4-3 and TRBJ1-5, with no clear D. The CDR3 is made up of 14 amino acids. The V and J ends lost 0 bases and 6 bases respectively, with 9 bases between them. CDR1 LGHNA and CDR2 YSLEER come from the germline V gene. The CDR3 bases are TGCGCCAGCAGCCAAGATCATTATGGTCAGCCCCAGCATTTT. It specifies CASSQDHYGQPQHF.

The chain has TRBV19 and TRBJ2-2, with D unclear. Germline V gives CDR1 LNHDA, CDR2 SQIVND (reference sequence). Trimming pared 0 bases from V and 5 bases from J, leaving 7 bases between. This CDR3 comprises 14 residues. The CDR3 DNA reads TGTGCCAGTAGTATAGACAGTAAAACCGGGGAGCTGTTTTTT. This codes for CASSIDSKTGELFF.

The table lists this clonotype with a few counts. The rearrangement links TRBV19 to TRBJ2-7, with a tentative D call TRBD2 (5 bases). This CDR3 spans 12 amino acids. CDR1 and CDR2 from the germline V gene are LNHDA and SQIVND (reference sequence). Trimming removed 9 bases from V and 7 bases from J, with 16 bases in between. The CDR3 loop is CASQEGGSEQYF. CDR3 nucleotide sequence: TGTGCCAGCCAGGAAGGAGGTTCGGAGCAGTACTTC. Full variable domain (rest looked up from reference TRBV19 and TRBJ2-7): DGGITQSPKYLFRKEGQNVTLSCEQNLNHDAMYWYRQDPGQGLRLIYYSQIVNDFQKGDIAEGYSVSREKKESFPLTVTSAQKNPTAFYLCASQEGGSEQYFGPGTRLTVT.

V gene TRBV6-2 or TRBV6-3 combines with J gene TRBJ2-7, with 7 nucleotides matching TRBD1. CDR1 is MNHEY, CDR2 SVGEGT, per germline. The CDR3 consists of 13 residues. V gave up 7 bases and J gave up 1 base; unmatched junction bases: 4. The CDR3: CASINRGSYEQYF. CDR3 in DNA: TGTGCCAGCATAAACAGGGGATCCTACGAGCAGTACTTC.

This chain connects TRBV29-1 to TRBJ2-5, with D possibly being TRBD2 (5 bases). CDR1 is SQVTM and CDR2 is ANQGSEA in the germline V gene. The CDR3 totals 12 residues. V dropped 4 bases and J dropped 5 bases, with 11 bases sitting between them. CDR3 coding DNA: TGCAGCGTTGTTTCAGCGGCGGAGACCCAGTACTTC. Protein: CSVVSAAETQYF.

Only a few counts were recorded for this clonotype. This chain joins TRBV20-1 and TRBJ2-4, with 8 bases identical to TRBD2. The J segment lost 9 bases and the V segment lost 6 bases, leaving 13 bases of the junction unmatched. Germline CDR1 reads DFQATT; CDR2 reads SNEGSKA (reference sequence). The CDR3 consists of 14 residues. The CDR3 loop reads CSATLLSGSGIQYF. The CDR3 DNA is TGCAGTGCCACTCTACTAAGCGGGAGCGGCATTCAGTACTTC.

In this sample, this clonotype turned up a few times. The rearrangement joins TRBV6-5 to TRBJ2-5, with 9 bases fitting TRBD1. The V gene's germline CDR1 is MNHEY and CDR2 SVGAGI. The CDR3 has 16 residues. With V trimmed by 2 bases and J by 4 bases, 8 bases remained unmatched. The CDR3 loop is CASSYTGTGTGETQYF. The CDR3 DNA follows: TGTGCCAGCAGTTACACGGGGACAGGGACAGGAGAGACCCAGTACTTC.

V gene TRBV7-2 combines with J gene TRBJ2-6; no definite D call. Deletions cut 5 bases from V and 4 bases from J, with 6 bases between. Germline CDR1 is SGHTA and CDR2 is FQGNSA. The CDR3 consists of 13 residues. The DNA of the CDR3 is TGTGCCAGCAGCAGTCCCGGGGCCAACGTCCTGACTTTC. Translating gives CASSSPGANVLTF.

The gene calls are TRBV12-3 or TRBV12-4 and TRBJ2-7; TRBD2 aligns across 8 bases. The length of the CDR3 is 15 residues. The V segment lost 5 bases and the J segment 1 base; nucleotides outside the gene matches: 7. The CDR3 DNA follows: TGTGCCAGCAGTCGGGGGGGCGGGGTGTCCTACGAGCAGTACTTC. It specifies CASSRGGGVSYEQYF.

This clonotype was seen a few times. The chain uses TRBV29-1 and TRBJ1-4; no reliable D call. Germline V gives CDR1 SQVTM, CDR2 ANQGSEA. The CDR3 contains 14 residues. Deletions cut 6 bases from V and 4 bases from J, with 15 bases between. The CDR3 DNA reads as TGCAGCGTCCATCAGACGTCCAGTAATGAAAAACTGTTTTTT. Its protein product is CSVHQTSSNEKLFF.